The 8 T cell receptor beta chains given below trace back to one sample, sequenced in a study of low-dose radiotherapy and immunotherapy resistance in tumors (dated by TCRdb to 2022 to 2024). The instrument given in TCRdb is Illumina HiSeq 2500. TCRs were amplified for 20 to 25 PCR cycles with Phusion, using a constant-region primer paired with the adapter attached to the V primers. TCRdb reworked the public reads: Q25 trimming with fastp, MiXCR clone assembly, productive beta chains retained. For every CDR3 protein sequence, its rows merge into one entry that carries the most common genes and DNA. Recorded for this sample are roughly 50,000 distinct CDR3 sequences; around a third of them occurred a single time. The top ten constitute approximately 8% of the sample. The time point label here, explained by the study, means: after trial treatment. The treatment or condition label, read with the paper, signifies: LDRT plus nivolumab, ipilimumab, low-dose cyclophosphamide and aspirin (RACIN trial).

The sample in question was PBMCs, obtained after low-dose radiotherapy plus immunotherapy. The receptors shown here come from a male donor with rectosigmoid adenocarcinoma.

The V and J genes are TRBV11-2 and TRBJ2-1, with 7 bases matching TRBD2. The CDR3 covers 15 residues. CDR1 and CDR2 (germline): SGHAT, FQNNGV. The ends lost 1 base at V and 9 bases at J; junction bases unmatched: 9. The CDR3 DNA reads as TGTGCCAGCAGCTTAGCTGGACTAGTGGAAGGTGAGCAGTTCTTC. This codes for CASSLAGLVEGEQFF.

The V gene is TRBV6-2 or TRBV6-3, the J gene TRBJ2-3; the match to TRBD2 covers 7 bases. V shed 6 bases, J shed 8 bases, and the junction held 8 bases outside the gene matches. The CDR3 has 13 amino acids. CDR1 MNHEY and CDR2 SVGEGT come from the germline V gene. Here the CDR3 DNA reads TGTGCCAGCAGCCGGGGGAGGGAAGTTACGCAGTATTTT. This translates into CASSRGREVTQYF.

This clonotype was counted at least ten times. V gene TRBV19 combines with J gene TRBJ2-2; D ambiguous. Germline CDR1 and CDR2: LNHDA and SQIVND (reference sequence). The V end lost 8 bases, the J end lost 4 bases, and 17 bases lay between the germline ends. The CDR3 has 15 residues. CDR3 bases: TGTGCCAGTTCAACGATCCTTGAGGCCACCGGGGAGCTGTTTTTT. Protein sequence: CASSTILEATGELFF.

Remarks on this clonotype: A far bigger clonotype differs at one base, so this is likely a read error. The chain uses TRBV6-8 and TRBJ2-5, with 7 bases fitting TRBD2. The closer fit of TRBJ2-7 to the DNA end suggests the J call may be wrong. This CDR3 is 16 amino acids long. Germline values: CDR1 MNHGY, CDR2 SAAAGT. CDR3: CASSALAEMGVYEQYF. In DNA, the CDR3 is TGTGCCAGCAGTGCCCTAGCGGAGATGGGGGTCTACGAGCAGTACTTC.

This clonotype was recorded many times. J is TRBJ2-7 and V is TRBV20-1, with D perhaps TRBD1 (6 bases). Germline lookup yields CDR1 DFQATT and CDR2 SNEGSKA (reference sequence). V lost 6 bases and J 2 bases, leaving 17 bases between the germline ends. This CDR3 has 14 amino acids. The CDR3 coding sequence is TGCAGTGCACTTAGAGGGGGAAGTACCTACGAGCAGTACTTC. Protein sequence: CSALRGGSTYEQYF.

A note on this clonotype: This is likely an artifact of a read error, given a far larger clone one base away. The gene calls are TRBV6-2 or TRBV6-3 and TRBJ2-7; 14 bases line up with TRBD2. This CDR3 region has 15 residues. Germline V CDR1 and CDR2: MNHEY, SVGEGT. V gave up 6 bases and J gave up 7 bases; unmatched junction bases: 8. DNA of the CDR3: TGTGCCAGCAGACAGGGACTAGCGGGAGACAATGAGCAGTACTTC. It encodes CASRQGLAGDNEQYF.

The chain uses TRBV27 and TRBJ2-1, with TRBD1 as a possible D gene (5 bases). The V end was cut by 5 bases, the J end by 6 bases, with 8 bases between. Germline CDR1 MNHEY, CDR2 SMNVEV (reference sequence). The CDR3 runs 12 residues. In DNA, the CDR3 is TGTGCCAGCAGTGTCCAGGGCAATGAGCAGTTCTTC. Protein product: CASSVQGNEQFF.

This clonotype was counted at least ten times. This rearrangement joins TRBV29-1 to TRBJ2-7, with TRBD2 matching over 8 bases. The germline CDR1 and CDR2 sequences are SQVTM and ANQGSEA. This CDR3 contains 14 residues. Germline trimming cut 4 bases from V and 5 bases from J; bases unmatched to any gene: 10. The CDR3 reads CSVVRAGGDHEQYF. CDR3 in DNA: TGCAGCGTTGTTCGCGCGGGAGGTGACCACGAGCAGTACTTC.